Below are 14 T cell receptor beta chains sequenced from a single sample in a study of OX40 agonist ivuxolimab in advanced cancers. Generated by immunoSEQ multiplex PCR, the TCRdb table keeps only in-frame clones and is missing some. The table includes 95,000 to 100,000 clones, around 83% detected once. Source: CD4+ or CD8+ T cells sorted from blood, taken in a trial of the OX40 agonist ivuxolimab. These receptors were collected from an adult with an advanced solid tumor such as melanoma, head and neck, liver or kidney cancer.

This chain joins TRBV12-5 and TRBJ2-1; 7 nucleotides line up with TRBD2. The V and J ends lost 3 bases and 9 bases, in that order; junction bases with no gene match: 11. Germline loops: CDR1 LGHNT, CDR2 FRNRAP. The CDR3 has 15 residues. The CDR3 sequence is CASGLSGKAATEQFF. The CDR3 DNA reads TGTGCTAGTGGTTTAAGCGGGAAGGCAGCCACTGAGCAGTTCTTC.

The chain uses TRBV19 and TRBJ1-4; D perhaps matches TRBD1 (5 bases). The CDR3 spans 15 residues. V gave up 6 bases and J gave up 7 bases, with 18 bases separating them. Germline V CDR1 and CDR2: LNHDA, SQIVND (reference sequence). The CDR3 sequence: CASSLHGTIGEKLFF. The DNA of the CDR3 is TGTGCCAGTAGCCTACACGGGACGATAGGTGAAAAACTGTTTTTT.

In this sample, this clone turned up many times. Other nucleotide sequences from this sample produce the same CDR3. The rearrangement joins TRBV7-9 to TRBJ2-2; D gene uncertain. V was clipped by 1 base and J by 0 bases, with 3 bases between them. The CDR3 consists of 14 residues. Germline lookup yields CDR1 SEHNR and CDR2 FQNEAQ (reference sequence). CDR3 residues: CASSLGANTGELFF. CDR3 DNA: TGTGCCAGCAGCTTAGGAGCGAACACCGGGGAGCTGTTTTTT.

The V call is TRBV5-3, the J call TRBJ2-2; either TRBD1 or TRBD2 may supply D (5 bases each). TRBV5-3 is an open reading frame, and its role is uncertain. This CDR3 is built from 16 residues. V was trimmed by 1 base and J by 4 bases, leaving 14 bases between them. The CDR3 sequence: CARSLKEERGTGELFF. The CDR3 DNA sequence: TGTGCCAGAAGCTTGAAGGAGGAAAGGGGCACCGGGGAGCTGTTTTTT.

The chain uses TRBV7-8 and TRBJ2-2; D gene uncertain. CDR3 size: 15 residues. Germline CDR1 SGHVS, CDR2 FQNEAQ. V was clipped by 0 bases and J by 6 bases, with 11 bases between them. The CDR3 loop is CASSLAVEQSGELFF. Here the CDR3 DNA reads TGTGCCAGCAGCTTAGCTGTCGAACAGTCCGGGGAGCTGTTTTTT.

V and J are TRBV6-1 and TRBJ2-1, with TRBD2 matching over 14 bases. V gave up 9 bases and J gave up 7 bases; unmatched junction bases: 5. This CDR3 is built from 14 residues. In germline, CDR1 is MNHNS, CDR2 SASEGT. The CDR3 bases are TGTGCCAGTACCGGGACTAGCGGGAGAAATGAGCAGTTCTTC. The encoded protein is CASTGTSGRNEQFF.

The chain carries TRBV28 and TRBJ1-6; tentatively, D is TRBD1 (5 bases). The germline V gene encodes CDR1 MDHEN and CDR2 SYDVKM. The germline V and J ends were trimmed by 8 bases and 9 bases, with 23 bases remaining between them. This CDR3 spans 16 amino acids. CDR3 DNA sequence: TGTGCCAGCGCCGGTCTGGGGGGAGAAAGGAGTTCACCCCTCCACTTT. Amino acids: CASAGLGGERSSPLHF.

CDR3 DNA sequence: TGTGCCAGCAGTGCCGACATGGGTGAGACCCAGTACTTC. This encodes CASSADMGETQYF. The chain uses TRBV6-4 and TRBJ2-5; the D is unclear. V lost 4 bases to trimming and J lost 5 bases, with 11 bases between them. Per the germline V gene, CDR1 is MRHNA and CDR2 is SNTAGT. CDR3 size: 13 residues.

The rearrangement uses TRBV10-3 and TRBJ2-1, with D possibly called TRBD1 or TRBD2 (5 bases each). This CDR3 has 15 amino acids. The V end lost 2 bases, the J end lost 3 bases, and 11 bases lay between the germline ends. Germline V lookup: CDR1 ENHRY, CDR2 SYGVKD. The CDR3 DNA sequence: TGTGCCATCAGTGAGGAGGGGTCAGGCTACAATGAGCAGTTCTTC. It codes for CAISEEGSGYNEQFF.

The chain carries TRBV11-2 and TRBJ2-7; no clear D gene. Germline V gene lookup returns CDR1 SGHAT and CDR2 FQNNGV. V was trimmed by 0 bases and J by 10 bases, leaving 13 bases between them. The CDR3 sequence is 13 residues long. DNA for the CDR3: TGTGCCAGCAGCTTAGATGGTAGGAGCGAACAGTACTTC. This encodes CASSLDGRSEQYF.

V usage is TRBV7-9 and J usage is TRBJ1-1; 8 bases are a match to TRBD1. CDR1 SEHNR and CDR2 FQNEAQ come from the germline V gene (reference sequence). The V segment lost 6 bases and the J segment 0 bases; nucleotides outside the gene matches: 3. This CDR3 spans 14 amino acids. CDR3 DNA sequence: TGTGCCAGCAGTCGGGACAGGATGAACACTGAAGCTTTCTTT. Its translation is CASSRDRMNTEAFF.

This chain links TRBV7-3 with TRBJ1-1; the D is unclear. V was shortened by 1 base and J by 1 base, with 7 bases between the two germline ends. The CDR3 contains 14 residues. Germline V gives CDR1 SGHTA, CDR2 FQGTGA. The CDR3 bases are TGTGCCAGCAGCTTAAGTTCCGGGAACACTGAAGCTTTCTTT. It is translated as CASSLSSGNTEAFF.

The chain is built from TRBV7-8 and TRBJ2-7, with D perhaps matching TRBD1 (6 bases). The V end lost 5 bases, the J end lost 2 bases, and 13 bases lay between the germline ends. Per germline, CDR1 SGHVS and CDR2 FQNEAQ. This CDR3 comprises 14 residues. The DNA of the CDR3 is TGTGCCAGCAGCCCCGACAGGAGTACCTACGAGCAGTACTTC. Its translation: CASSPDRSTYEQYF. Supplemented by reference TRBV7-8 and TRBJ2-7, the full variable domain reads GAGVSQSPRYKVAKRGQDVALRCDPISGHVSLFWYQQALGQGPEFLTYFQNEAQLDKSGLPSDRFFAERPEGSVSTLKIQRTQQEDSAVYLCASSPDRSTYEQYFGPGTRLTVT.

The chain carries TRBV15 and TRBJ2-2; tentative D call: TRBD1 (5 bases). The ends were cut back, 1 base at V and 0 bases at J, with 6 bases in the middle. The CDR3 runs to 15 residues. The germline V gene encodes CDR1 LNHNV and CDR2 YYDKDF (reference sequence). The CDR3 spells CATSRGTTNTGELFF. In DNA, the CDR3 is TGTGCCACCAGCAGAGGGACAACGAACACCGGGGAGCTGTTTTTT.